This is a list of T cell receptor beta chains from one sample in a study of blood T cells in healthy people across ages. Using its own MiXCR run on the 5' RACE reads, TCRdb lists one record per CDR3 protein. The sample carries some 900,000 distinct CDR3 sequences, around 46% recorded once. Sequencing was done on a sample of blood. The receptor source for this set is a young man in good health. Each CDR3 is given with its conserved first and last residue. The D gene is left open where the match is weak. Rows may omit the clone size; those that give it use once, few, many or a size class.

>TRBD1|few|TRBJ1-5|TRBV7-9
TGTGCCAGCAGCCCCGCCTTCACAGGGGCGAATAGCAATCAGCCCCAGCATTTT
CASSPAFTGANSNQPQHF
>.|.|TRBJ2-3|TRBV20-1
TGCAGTGCCGTACCTAGCGAGACACGCACAGATACGCAGTATTTT
CSAVPSETRTDTQYF
>TRBD2|once|TRBJ2-7|TRBV20-1
TGCAGTGCTAGACTAAGCGGGGGCTACGAGCAGTACTTC
CSARLSGGYEQYF
>TRBD1|few|TRBJ1-5|TRBV20-1
TGCAGTGCTACCCCTGATAGGACAGGGAGGGATATACCCCAGCATTTT
CSATPDRTGRDIPQHF
>TRBD1|.|TRBJ2-7|TRBV7-2
TGTGCCGGCAGCCCGTCGACAGGGGCGAGTATCTACGAGCAGTACTTC
CAGSPSTGASIYEQYF
>TRBD2|.|TRBJ2-1|TRBV11-2
TGTGCCAGCAGCTTCGGACTAGCGGCCTACAATGAGCAGTTCTTC
CASSFGLAAYNEQFF
>TRBD2|many|TRBJ2-1|TRBV7-9
TGTGCCAGCAGCTTAATGATCGGGACTAGCGGGGGAGGGAAGCAGTTCTTC
CASSLMIGTSGGGKQFF
>TRBD1|.|TRBJ2-5|TRBV27
TGTGCCAGCAGTTTATCGAGGGACAGGGATTTAGAGACCCAGTACTTC
CASSLSRDRDLETQYF
>.|.|TRBJ2-4|TRBV7-3
TGTGCCAGCAGCTTAGGACAGACGGACATTCGGTACTTC
CASSLGQTDIRYF
>TRBD2|.|TRBJ2-5|TRBV20-1
TGCAGTGCTAGAGCGGGGCGGGAGCAGTACTTC
CSARAGREQYF
>.|once|TRBJ2-7|TRBV20-1
TGCAGTGTCCGTGCGAACTTACGCTACGAGCAGTACTTC
CSVRANLRYEQYF
>.|many|TRBJ2-7|TRBV29-1
TGCAGCGTTGGGGACAACTCCTACGAGCAGTACTTC
CSVGDNSYEQYF
>.|.|TRBJ2-3|TRBV7-2
TGTGCCAGCAGCGCACAGAGCACAGATACGCAGTATTTT
CASSAQSTDTQYF
>.|many|TRBJ1-2|TRBV28
TGTGCCAGCAGTTTATGGGCGGCAGGAGACTATGGCTACACCTTC
CASSLWAAGDYGYTF
>.|.|TRBJ2-1|TRBV6-1
TGTGCCAGCAGTGAAATACGAGGTAGAAATGAGCAGTTCTTC
CASSEIRGRNEQFF
>.|.|TRBJ2-3|TRBV4-2
TGTGCCAGCAGCCACGGGGACCCGGACGCAGATACGCGGTATTTT
CASSHGDPDADTRYF
>TRBD2|.|TRBJ2-6|TRBV7-9
TGTGCCAGCAGCAGAGCGGGAAACTCTGGGGCCAACGTCCCGACTTTC
CASSRAGNSGANVPTF
>.|.|TRBJ1-6|TRBV6-5
TGTGCCAGCAGTTGGGGGATATCAGGACCCTCCACCCTCCACTTT
CASSWGISGPSTLHF
>TRBD1|.|TRBJ1-2|TRBV27
TGTGCCAGCAGCGTGGGACAGGGGGCGCCCGGCTACACCTTC
CASSVGQGAPGYTF
>.|few|TRBJ1-2|TRBV3-1
TGTGCCAGCAGCCTCGTCGGCGGAGCGCATGGCTACACCTTC
CASSLVGGAHGYTF
>TRBD1|once|TRBJ2-5|TRBV12-3/TRBV12-4
TGTGCCAGCGGACAGGGAAGGCAAGAGACCCAGTACTTC
CASGQGRQETQYF
>.|.|TRBJ2-1|TRBV6-1
TGTGCCAGCAGCTTGACACCCCTCCCTGAGCAGTTCTTC
CASSLTPLPEQFF